This entry lists 25 T cell receptor beta chains sequenced from one sample in a study of cytomegalovirus exposure and HLA in healthy donors. Primers included in the PCR were 60 Vbeta and 13 Jbeta primers. The assay was immunoSEQ multiplex PCR, and TCRdb's table has in-frame clones only and misses some. Of about 94,000 clones listed, roughly three fifths are singletons. The sequenced material came from PBMCs. The receptors were gathered from a man aged 30 to 45 in good health and CMV-seronegative.

The chain uses TRBV4-2 and TRBJ2-5, with D tentatively TRBD2 (5 bases). Trimming shortened V by 0 bases and J by 5 bases, and 16 bases separated the two germline ends. This CDR3 has 16 residues. Germline V gene data show CDR1 as LGHNA and CDR2 as YNFKEQ. Here the CDR3 reads CASSQEPGIAAETQYF. CDR3 in DNA: TGTGCCAGCAGCCAAGAACCCGGGATCGCCGCTGAGACCCAGTACTTC.

J is TRBJ2-5 and V is TRBV14; weak D call: TRBD2 (5 bases). The length of the CDR3 is 15 residues. Germline-derived CDR1 and CDR2 are SGHDN and FVKESK. V was trimmed by 1 base and J by 7 bases, leaving 16 bases between them. The CDR3 spells CASSQGAGSFGTQYF. In DNA, the CDR3 is TGTGCCAGCAGCCAAGGGGCTGGGAGTTTTGGGACCCAGTACTTC.

This clone turned up a few times. Other DNA variants within this sample encode the same CDR3. The rearrangement uses TRBV4-2 and TRBJ2-3, with 7 positions matching TRBD1. CDR1 and CDR2 (germline): LGHNA, YNFKEQ. The CDR3 is 14 residues long. The J segment lost 1 base and the V segment lost 4 bases, leaving 2 bases of the junction unmatched. This CDR3 reads CASSPGQGTDTQYF. CDR3 nucleotides: TGTGCCAGCAGCCCCGGACAGGGCACAGATACGCAGTATTTT.

This clone was seen more than once but under ten times. The rearrangement joins TRBV25-1 to TRBJ2-3; a weak D match, TRBD1 (5 bases). Germline V gene data show CDR1 as MGHDK and CDR2 as SYGVNS. CDR3 length: 15 amino acids. The V gene lost 3 bases and the J gene lost 2 bases, with 12 bases spanning the gap. For the CDR3, the DNA is TGTGCCAGCAGTGAGGAATTGGGGCTCACAGATACGCAGTATTTT. As protein: CASSEELGLTDTQYF.

The chain's CDR3 is CASSEVGRLDTQYF. The CDR3 nucleotides are TGCGCCAGCAGTGAAGTCGGGAGACTAGATACGCAGTATTTT. The chain carries TRBV10-1 and TRBJ2-3, with D tentatively TRBD2 (6 bases). V dropped 3 bases and J dropped 5 bases, with 12 bases sitting between them. Germline values: CDR1 WNHNN, CDR2 SYGVQD (reference sequence). CDR3 length: 14 residues.

This clone was counted a few times. A read error may produce the germline difference seen at one junction end. J is TRBJ2-2 and V is TRBV7-9, with TRBD2 as a possible D gene (6 bases). The germline CDR1 and CDR2 sequences are SEHNR and FQNEAQ (reference sequence). This CDR3 comprises 15 residues. The CDR3 coding sequence is TGTTCCAGCACCGGAGGGGCGCAGACGACCGGGGAGCTGTTTTTT. Translated: CSSTGGAQTTGELFF.

The chain recombines TRBV27 with TRBJ2-5; D might be TRBD1 (6 bases). Per germline, CDR1 MNHEY and CDR2 SMNVEV (reference sequence). The CDR3 runs 12 residues. V lost 6 bases and J 5 bases, leaving 10 bases between the germline ends. CDR3 in DNA: TGTGCCAGCAGCCTGAGGGGGGAGACCCAGTACTTC. Translating it yields CASSLRGETQYF.

This sequence joins TRBV7-9 and TRBJ2-7; TRBD1 might be the D (7 bases). The V end was cut by 5 bases, the J end by 4 bases, with 21 bases between. The germline CDR1 and CDR2 sequences are SEHNR and FQNEAQ (reference sequence). The CDR3 totals 16 residues. The CDR3 here is CASSGTGAASVYEQYF. The CDR3 DNA reads TGTGCCAGCAGCGGTACAGGGGCGGCTAGCGTATACGAGCAGTACTTC.

The CDR3 DNA follows: TGTGCCAGCAGCTTATGGGACATTTCCTACGAGCAGTACTTC. Protein: CASSLWDISYEQYF. The genes are TRBV11-2 and TRBJ2-7, with D possibly TRBD1 on 6 matching bases. V lost 2 bases, J lost 1 base, and 9 bases lay in between. CDR3 length: 14 amino acids. Germline V gene sequence: CDR1 SGHAT, CDR2 FQNNGV.

The chain has TRBV7-2 and TRBJ2-7, with D tentatively TRBD2 (6 bases). Trimming pared 5 bases from V and 8 bases from J, leaving 19 bases between. Germline CDR1 is SGHTA and CDR2 is FQGNSA. The CDR3 has 14 amino acids. CDR3 in DNA: TGTGCCAGCAGCCGTCCGGGGGAGGAAGGGAAGCAGTACTTC. Translation: CASSRPGEEGKQYF.

J is TRBJ1-5 and V is TRBV7-2; maybe TRBD1 (5 bases). The CDR3 consists of 14 residues. Per germline, CDR1 SGHTA and CDR2 FQGNSA. V lost 1 base and J 7 bases, leaving 11 bases between the germline ends. CDR3 coding DNA: TGTGCCAGCAGCTTAGAGGGGTATTACCAGCCCCAGCATTTT. This gives the protein CASSLEGYYQPQHF.

The sample holds a few counts of this clone. The chain carries TRBV7-8 and TRBJ2-4, with TRBD1 identical over 10 bases. This CDR3 is 15 amino acids long. Trimming at V came to 6 bases and at J to 5 bases, leaving 7 bases not matched to a gene. From germline, CDR1 is SGHVS and CDR2 FQNEAQ. CDR3 protein: CASSTPGQGQNIQYF. The CDR3 region has the DNA TGTGCCAGCAGTACTCCGGGACAGGGGCAAAACATTCAGTACTTC.

CDR3 protein: CASSLSASSTLHF. The DNA for the CDR3 is TGTGCCAGCAGTTTATCCGCCAGTTCGACCCTCCACTTT. J is TRBJ1-6 and V is TRBV27, with no clear D. CDR3 size: 13 residues. Germline assignment: CDR1 MNHEY and CDR2 SMNVEV (reference sequence). V was trimmed by 0 bases and J by 14 bases, leaving 11 bases between them.

The chain employs TRBV4-1 and TRBJ2-7; TRBD1 matches 7 bases. Trimming at V came to 1 base and at J to 0 bases, leaving 3 bases not matched to a gene. Looked up from germline, CDR1 is MGHRA and CDR2 is YSYEKL. The CDR3 runs 15 residues. The CDR3: CASSQATGISYEQYF. Written as DNA, the CDR3 is TGCGCCAGCAGCCAAGCGACAGGGATCTCCTACGAGCAGTACTTC.

The V gene is TRBV19, the J gene TRBJ2-2, with TRBD1 identical over 9 bases. Germline lookup yields CDR1 LNHDA and CDR2 SQIVND (reference sequence). This CDR3 is 15 amino acids long. Trimming at V came to 5 bases and at J to 6 bases, leaving 7 bases not matched to a gene. The CDR3 loop is CASSPRDRVPGELFF. The CDR3 bases are TGTGCCAGTAGTCCCCGGGACAGGGTCCCCGGGGAGCTGTTTTTT. The variable domain in full, completed from reference TRBV19 and TRBJ2-2, reads DGGITQSPKYLFRKEGQNVTLSCEQNLNHDAMYWYRQDPGQGLRLIYYSQIVNDFQKGDIAEGYSVSREKKESFPLTVTSAQKNPTAFYLCASSPRDRVPGELFFGEGSRLTVL.

This clone was observed a handful of times. The rearrangement links TRBV19 to TRBJ1-5, with 7 bases identical to TRBD1. The CDR3 is 16 amino acids. Germline CDR1 is LNHDA and CDR2 is SQIVND (reference sequence). The J segment lost 5 bases and the V segment lost 3 bases, leaving 10 bases of the junction unmatched. CDR3 in amino acids: CASSIGDRQGYQPQHF. The CDR3 nucleotides read TGTGCCAGTAGTATCGGGGATCGACAGGGTTATCAGCCCCAGCATTTT.

The V and J genes are TRBV19 and TRBJ2-5; 8 bases map to TRBD1. The V segment lost 2 bases and the J segment 5 bases; nucleotides outside the gene matches: 10. The CDR3 consists of 16 residues. Germline lookup yields CDR1 LNHDA and CDR2 SQIVND (reference sequence). The CDR3 spells CASSISSQGAHETQYF. CDR3 nucleotides: TGTGCCAGTAGTATAAGTAGCCAGGGGGCGCATGAGACCCAGTACTTC.

The chain is built from TRBV5-8 and TRBJ1-1; D possibly corresponds to TRBD1 (5 bases). V was cut by 1 base and J by 4 bases, with 17 bases left in between. The germline CDR1 and CDR2 sequences are SGHTS and YDEGEE. This CDR3 is built from 16 residues. CDR3 residues: CASSLTLGAWGTEAFF. In nucleotides, the CDR3 is TGTGCCAGCAGCTTGACATTAGGGGCGTGGGGCACTGAAGCTTTCTTT. The complete variable domain, with remaining parts taken from reference TRBV5-8 and TRBJ1-1, reads EAGVTQSPTHLIKTRGQQATLRCSPISGHTSVYWYQQALGLGLQFLLWYDEGEERNRGNFPPRFSGRQFPNYSSELNVNALELEDSALYLCASSLTLGAWGTEAFFGQGTRLTVV.

This clone was detected once. The rearrangement joins TRBV9 to TRBJ2-1, with a weak D call TRBD2 (5 bases). Trimming shortened V by 3 bases and J by 0 bases, and 10 bases separated the two germline ends. Germline V gene data show CDR1 as SGDLS and CDR2 as YYNGEE. This CDR3 comprises 15 residues. The CDR3 nucleotides read TGTGCCAGCAGCGCAGCGGCTAGCTCCTACAATGAGCAGTTCTTC. Protein: CASSAAASSYNEQFF. The complete variable domain, with remaining parts taken from reference TRBV9 and TRBJ2-1, reads DSGVTQTPKHLITATGQRVTLRCSPRSGDLSVYWYQQSLDQGLQFLIQYYNGEERAKGNILERFSAQQFPDLHSELNLSSLELGDSALYFCASSAAASSYNEQFFGPGTRLTVL.

J is TRBJ1-5 and V is TRBV30; no definite D call. The germline V gene encodes CDR1 GTSNPN and CDR2 SVGIG (reference sequence). The CDR3 spans 14 residues. With 3 bases removed from V and 1 base from J, the gap between germline ends came to 10 bases. The CDR3 nucleotides read TGTGCCTGGAGCCTGAGTTCGAGCAATCAGCCCCAGCATTTT. Translated, it gives CAWSLSSSNQPQHF.

Turning to this clone: Within the sample, other DNA sequences also encode this same CDR3. The V and J genes are TRBV30 and TRBJ1-5; perhaps TRBD1 as D (5 bases). This CDR3 region has 15 residues. Germline CDR1 and CDR2: GTSNPN and SVGIG (reference sequence). V was pared by 4 bases and J by 6 bases, with 19 bases between. The CDR3 is CAWKRGQGGGQPQHF. The CDR3 bases are TGTGCCTGGAAGAGGGGTCAGGGAGGCGGTCAGCCCCAGCATTTT.

Notes on this clone: This CDR3 is missing its conserved last phenylalanine or tryptophan, likely due to a read error. The DNA is left out, because the CDR3 cannot be placed on it with certainty; the CDR3 is given as TCRdb lists it. The chain links TRBV7-9 to TRBJ1-2; the D segment call TRBD1 is taken from the table without a DNA check. Germline loops: CDR1 SEHNR, CDR2 FQNEAQ (reference sequence). The CDR3 contains 12 residues when both ends are counted. CDR3 sequence: CASSLGQGKSTI.

The chain employs TRBV7-9 and TRBJ1-1, with 7 bases that match TRBD1. Unmatched junction bases numbered 9, after V lost 4 bases and J lost 7 bases. The germline gives CDR1 SEHNR, CDR2 FQNEAQ (reference sequence). The CDR3 contains 14 residues. CDR3 region: CASSSDRTYSEAFF. In nucleotides, the CDR3 is TGTGCCAGCAGCTCGGACAGGACCTATAGTGAAGCTTTCTTT.

V gene TRBV9 combines with J gene TRBJ2-7, with D maybe TRBD1 (6 bases). Germline V lookup: CDR1 SGDLS, CDR2 YYNGEE. This CDR3 comprises 15 residues. V lost 0 bases to trimming and J lost 1 base, with 11 bases between them. In DNA form, the CDR3 reads TGTGCCAGCAGCGTAGGAGCAGGGGAATCCTACGAGCAGTACTTC. Protein sequence: CASSVGAGESYEQYF. The full variable domain, in which reference TRBV9 and TRBJ2-7 provide the parts outside the CDR3, is DSGVTQTPKHLITATGQRVTLRCSPRSGDLSVYWYQQSLDQGLQFLIQYYNGEERAKGNILERFSAQQFPDLHSELNLSSLELGDSALYFCASSVGAGESYEQYFGPGTRLTVT.

The gene calls are TRBV5-4 and TRBJ1-4; D gene uncertain. The CDR3 sequence is 14 residues long. V lost 2 bases and J lost 0, with 5 bases in between. The germline V gene has CDR1 SGHNT and CDR2 YYREEE (reference sequence). CDR3 sequence reads: CASSLRATNEKLFF. For the CDR3, the DNA is TGTGCCAGCAGCTTACGGGCAACTAATGAAAAACTGTTTTTT.